Following are 14 T cell receptor beta chains from one sample sequenced in a study of cytomegalovirus exposure and HLA in healthy donors. Primers included in the PCR were 60 Vbeta and 13 Jbeta primers. The table came from immunoSEQ multiplex PCR; TCRdb's copy has only in-frame clones and leaves some out. This sample has over 150,000 clones, with about two thirds found just once. The sequenced sample was PBMCs. The receptor source for this set is a woman in her thirties in good health and CMV-seronegative.

This clone was detected once. The rearrangement links TRBV7-9 to TRBJ2-7, with TRBD2 as a possible D gene (8 bases). Germline lookup yields CDR1 SEHNR and CDR2 FQNEAQ (reference sequence). Trimming pared 4 bases from V and 3 bases from J, leaving 19 bases between. The CDR3 consists of 16 residues. The chain's CDR3 is CASSSGGREVSYEQYF. As DNA, the CDR3 is TGTGCCAGCAGCTCAGGGGGGCGGGAGGTAAGCTACGAGCAGTACTTC.

This clone was seen only once. V and J are TRBV28 and TRBJ1-4; D is unclear. There are 17 residues in the CDR3. With 6 bases removed from V and 4 bases from J, the gap between germline ends came to 21 bases. Per the germline V gene, CDR1 is MDHEN and CDR2 is SYDVKM. This CDR3 is CASRIKLPRSFNEKLFF. CDR3 nucleotide sequence: TGTGCCAGCAGAATCAAATTACCGAGGAGTTTTAATGAAAAACTGTTTTTT.

V usage is TRBV6-4 and J usage is TRBJ1-5; D perhaps matches TRBD1 (6 bases). The CDR3 has 18 amino acids. Trimming removed 3 bases from V and 6 bases from J, with 24 bases in between. In germline, CDR1 is MRHNA, CDR2 SNTAGT. CDR3 DNA: TGTGCCAGCAGTGATGTGGCAGGGGCCGTACAAGGGTTTCAGCCCCAGCATTTT. Translating it yields CASSDVAGAVQGFQPQHF.

This chain connects TRBV18 to TRBJ1-1; TRBD1 matches 9 bases. Germline trimming cut 2 bases from V and 1 base from J; bases unmatched to any gene: 2. Per germline, CDR1 KGHSH and CDR2 LQKENI. This CDR3 has 15 amino acids. This CDR3 is CASSPTGGRNTEAFF. The CDR3 nucleotides read TGTGCCAGCTCACCAACAGGGGGCCGGAACACTGAAGCTTTCTTT.

The chain recombines TRBV6-5 with TRBJ2-1, with TRBD2 identical over 11 bases. Germline V gene data show CDR1 as MNHEY and CDR2 as SVGAGI. The CDR3 totals 15 residues. Trimming at V came to 5 bases and at J to 6 bases, leaving 6 bases not matched to a gene. The CDR3 spells CASSKTSGVLNEQFF. In DNA, the CDR3 is TGTGCCAGCAGTAAGACTAGCGGGGTGCTCAATGAGCAGTTCTTC.

This clone showed up just a few times. The rearrangement joins TRBV2 to TRBJ2-2; no clear D gene. V lost 10 bases to trimming and J lost 0 bases, with 9 bases between them. CDR3 length: 13 amino acids. Germline V CDR1 and CDR2: SNHLY, FYNNEI. The CDR3 DNA reads TGTGCCACCGTCCCCGCGAACACCGGGGAGCTGTTTTTT. Protein product: CATVPANTGELFF. Full variable domain (rest looked up from reference TRBV2 and TRBJ2-2): EPEVTQTPSHQVTQMGQEVILRCVPISNHLYFYWYRQILGQKVEFLVSFYNNEISEKSEIFDDQFSVERPDGSNFTLKIRSTKLEDSAMYFCATVPANTGELFFGEGSRLTVL.

This chain uses TRBV2 with TRBJ1-1; D is unresolved. Trimming shortened V by 5 bases and J by 2 bases, and 9 bases separated the two germline ends. The CDR3 length is 13 residues. The germline V gene encodes CDR1 SNHLY and CDR2 FYNNEI. The CDR3 protein is CASSPMRNTEAFF. As DNA, the CDR3 is TGTGCCAGCAGTCCAATGAGAAACACTGAAGCTTTCTTT.

This clone was picked up one time. Here the CDR3 DNA reads TGTGCCAGCAGCTCCAATAGCGGGGGTAACGAGCAGTACTTC. It translates to CASSSNSGGNEQYF. The V and J genes are TRBV7-2 and TRBJ2-7; 9 bases agree with TRBD2. After removal of 4 bases from V and 5 bases from J, the junction contained 6 bases not matched to a gene. The CDR3 has 14 residues. The germline V gene encodes CDR1 SGHTA and CDR2 FQGNSA.

This chain connects TRBV7-9 to TRBJ1-2, with TRBD1 matching over 7 bases. The CDR3 has 14 amino acids. The germline gives CDR1 SEHNR, CDR2 FQNEAQ (reference sequence). The J segment lost 6 bases and the V segment lost 5 bases, leaving 9 bases of the junction unmatched. The CDR3 DNA sequence: TGTGCCAGCAGCCTAGGGACAGACCTAAATGGCTACACCTTC. It codes for CASSLGTDLNGYTF.

V and J are TRBV6-1 and TRBJ1-6; 9 nucleotides align to TRBD1. Trimming at V came to 4 bases and at J to 1 base, leaving 5 bases not matched to a gene. The CDR3 contains 17 residues. CDR1 MNHNS and CDR2 SASEGT come from the germline V gene. This CDR3 reads CASSGTGGLSYNSPLHF. The CDR3 coding sequence is TGTGCCAGCAGTGGAACAGGGGGCCTGTCCTATAATTCACCCCTCCACTTT.

This clone was seen only a few times. The chain employs TRBV5-6 and TRBJ2-2; 7 nucleotides agree with TRBD1. The CDR3 runs 14 residues. J was trimmed by 7 bases and V by 7 bases; bases with no gene match: 10. In germline, CDR1 is SGHDT, CDR2 YYEEEE. The CDR3 DNA reads TGTGCCAGCCGAAATAGACAGGGTATCGGGGAGCTGTTTTTT. This translates into CASRNRQGIGELFF.

This chain links TRBV28 with TRBJ1-5; 7 bases are shared with TRBD1. The CDR3 contains 16 residues. With V trimmed by 0 bases and J by 5 bases, 7 bases remained unmatched. CDR1 MDHEN and CDR2 SYDVKM come from the germline V gene. The CDR3, as DNA: TGTGCCAGCAGTTTATGGGCAGGGGGAGAGTATCAGCCCCAGCATTTT. Translated, it gives CASSLWAGGEYQPQHF. Looking up the rest from reference TRBV28 and TRBJ1-5 gives the full variable domain: DVKVTQSSRYLVKRTGEKVFLECVQDMDHENMFWYRQDPGLGLRLIYFSYDVKMKEKGDIPEGYSVSREKKERFSLILESASTNQTSMYLCASSLWAGGEYQPQHFGDGTRLSIL.

V is TRBV4-3 and J is TRBJ2-6; the match to TRBD1 covers 7 bases. The length of the CDR3 is 17 residues. V lost 0 bases and J lost 0; bases outside the gene matches: 2. The germline V gene has CDR1 LGHNA and CDR2 YSLEER. The CDR3 loop reads CASSQEGQNSGANVLTF. CDR3 in DNA: TGCGCCAGCAGCCAAGAGGGACAGAACTCTGGGGCCAACGTCCTGACTTTC.

This rearrangement joins TRBV28 to TRBJ2-5; 12 nucleotides match TRBD2. The length of the CDR3 is 16 residues. From germline, CDR1 is MDHEN and CDR2 SYDVKM. After removal of 5 bases from V and 0 bases from J, the junction contained 4 bases not matched to a gene. CDR3 loop: CASSPTSGSHQETQYF. The DNA of the CDR3 is TGTGCCAGCAGTCCGACTAGCGGGAGTCACCAAGAGACCCAGTACTTC. Together with reference TRBV28 and TRBJ2-5, the CDR3 gives the full variable domain: DVKVTQSSRYLVKRTGEKVFLECVQDMDHENMFWYRQDPGLGLRLIYFSYDVKMKEKGDIPEGYSVSREKKERFSLILESASTNQTSMYLCASSPTSGSHQETQYFGPGTRLLVL.